These T cell receptor beta chains were read from a single sample in a study of regulatory T cells in long-lasting Graves disease. TCRdb used MiXCR to reprocess the multiplex PCR reads, holding one entry per CDR3 protein. The table records about 430,000 distinct CDR3 sequences, 20% to 25% of them present only once. The sample in question was peripheral blood mononuclear cells (PBMCs), obtained when the disease was refractory, from a patient treated with antithyroid drugs. The origin of the receptors is a female donor with Graves disease. The CDR3 runs from the conserved cysteine through the conserved F or W. D genes are given only for firm matches. Not all rows give a size; the values are once, few, many and, for expanded clones, a class.

>many|TRBJ2-7|TRBV7-2|-
CASSFTDGYEQYF
TGTGCCAGCAGCTTTACCGACGGGTACGAGCAGTACTTC
>few|TRBJ1-1|TRBV27|TRBD1
CASSWGQGAGTEAFF
TGTGCCAGCAGTTGGGGACAGGGCGCGGGCACTGAAGCTTTCTTT
>-|TRBJ2-6|TRBV27|-
CASSFSFLGPSGANVLTF
TGTGCCAGCAGTTTCTCTTTCCTTGGGCCCTCTGGGGCCAACGTCCTGACTTTC
>many|TRBJ1-2|TRBV28|TRBD1
CASSSGQGLDYGYTF
TGTGCCAGCAGCTCGGGACAGGGATTGGACTATGGCTACACCTTC
>-|TRBJ1-2|TRBV10-3|-
CAISESSMLHYGYTF
TGTGCCATCAGTGAGTCCAGTATGTTACACTATGGCTACACCTTC
>few|TRBJ2-2|TRBV27|TRBD2
CASSPVGLAGEGELFF
TGTGCCAGCAGCCCCGTTGGACTAGCGGGAGAAGGGGAGCTGTTTTTT
>-|TRBJ1-2|TRBV5-1|TRBD1
CASSAGGLNYGYTF
TGCGCCAGCAGCGCAGGGGGGCTAAACTATGGCTACACCTTC
>-|TRBJ1-1|TRBV20-1|-
CSARDTSIGNTEAFF
TGCAGTGCTAGAGATACGAGCATAGGGAACACTGAAGCTTTCTTT
>many|TRBJ2-5|TRBV2|TRBD2
CASRLGLADLETQYF
TGTGCCAGCAGGTTGGGACTAGCGGATCTCGAGACCCAGTACTTC
>many|TRBJ2-5|TRBV27|-
CASRPPADQETQYF
TGTGCCAGCAGGCCTCCCGCGGATCAAGAGACCCAGTACTTC
>many|TRBJ1-2|TRBV28|-
CASSPSGKEWYGYTF
TGTGCCAGCAGCCCTTCAGGGAAAGAATGGTATGGCTACACCTTC
>many|TRBJ2-7|TRBV12-3/TRBV12-4|TRBD2
CASSRGPGLDSYEQYF
TGTGCCAGCAGCCGGGGTCCGGGACTAGACTCCTACGAGCAGTACTTC
>few|TRBJ1-5|TRBV19|-
CASSAWGESNQPQHF
TGTGCCAGTAGCGCTTGGGGGGAGAGCAATCAGCCCCAGCATTTT
>few|TRBJ1-1|TRBV20-1|-
CSARDRRGTLTEAFF
TGCAGTGCTAGAGATCGGCGGGGCACGCTTACTGAAGCTTTCTTT
>many|TRBJ2-7|TRBV5-1|-
CASSLVPGRISYEQYF
TGCGCCAGCAGCTTGGTTCCGGGTCGGATCTCCTACGAGCAGTACTTC
>few|TRBJ2-1|TRBV7-9|-
CASSHRGPNEQFF
TGTGCCAGCAGCCACCGGGGCCCCAATGAGCAGTTCTTC
>many|TRBJ2-7|TRBV20-1|-
CSAPELPSEQYF
TGCAGTGCTCCTGAACTTCCAAGCGAGCAGTACTTC
>-|TRBJ2-7|TRBV7-9|-
CASSLSQGKRSYEQYF
TGTGCCAGCAGCTTGAGCCAGGGGAAGCGGTCCTACGAGCAGTACTTC
>many|TRBJ2-7|TRBV28|TRBD1
CASSLQGVNYEQYF
TGTGCCAGCAGTTTACAGGGGGTAAACTACGAGCAGTACTTC
>-|TRBJ1-2|TRBV28|-
CAAGGVDYGHIF
TGTGCCGCAGGAGGGGTGGACTATGGCCACATCTTC
>few|TRBJ2-6|TRBV7-8|-
CASSFTGYGANVLTF
TGTGCCAGCAGCTTTACAGGGTACGGGGCCAACGTCCTGACTTTC
>many|TRBJ2-2|TRBV3-1|TRBD1
CASSPGQGAPTGELFF
TGTGCCAGCAGCCCCGGACAGGGGGCGCCCACCGGGGAGCTGTTTTTT
>many|TRBJ1-2|TRBV28|-
CATLGAFYGYTF
TGTGCCACCCTCGGCGCGTTCTATGGCTACACCTTC
>many|TRBJ2-2|TRBV2|-
CASSLSLTGELFF
TGTGCCAGCAGTTTATCACTTACCGGGGAGCTGTTTTTT
>many|TRBJ1-1|TRBV10-3|-
CAISESAGPTEAFF
TGTGCCATCAGTGAGTCTGCTGGCCCCACTGAAGCTTTCTTT
>-|TRBJ2-3|TRBV28|TRBD2
CASSPAPFVGGVTDTQYF
TGTGCCAGCAGTCCGGCACCGTTTGTGGGAGGGGTGACAGATACGCAGTATTTT
>many|TRBJ2-1|TRBV12-3/TRBV12-4|-
CASSSRWDNEQFF
TGTGCCAGCAGTTCCCGGTGGGACAATGAGCAGTTCTTC
>-|TRBJ2-7|TRBV5-1|-
CASSLVSQAHEQYF
TGCGCCAGCAGCTTGGTATCTCAGGCTCACGAGCAGTACTTC
>many|TRBJ2-5|TRBV20-1|TRBD2
CSAHSITRTRWETQYF
TGCAGTGCTCACTCAATTACCAGGACTAGATGGGAGACCCAGTACTTC
>many|TRBJ2-7|TRBV28|TRBD2
CASSASTAGADEQYF
TGTGCCAGCAGTGCATCTACCGCGGGAGCCGACGAGCAGTACTTC
>few|TRBJ1-4|TRBV7-6|-
CASSLRQDEDEKLFF
TGTGCCAGCAGCTTACGACAGGACGAGGATGAAAAACTGTTTTTT
>few|TRBJ2-1|TRBV3-1|-
CASSYGGRVGDEQFF
TGTGCCAGCAGCTACGGGGGCAGGGTCGGCGATGAGCAGTTCTTC
>many|TRBJ2-5|TRBV20-1|TRBD2
CSAPGRETQYF
TGCAGTGCGCCCGGGAGGGAGACCCAGTACTTC
>-|TRBJ1-4|TRBV12-3/TRBV12-4|-
CASSPLGGSTNEKLFF
TGTGCCAGCAGCCCTTTGGGGGGATCAACTAATGAAAAACTGTTTTTT
>many|TRBJ2-5|TRBV6-1|-
CASSEALRTRETQYF
TGTGCCAGCAGTGAAGCGTTGCGGACACGGGAGACCCAGTACTTC
>few|TRBJ2-5|TRBV5-1|-
CASSLEHGSQETQYF
TGCGCCAGCAGCTTGGAGCATGGCAGTCAAGAGACCCAGTACTTC